Given below is one TCR beta chain in context. The sample originates from a study of blood T cell repertoires in COVID-19. Study in general: Samples came from the United States, Italy and Spain, spanning acute and convalescent COVID-19. T cells, B-cell-depleted T cells, or PBMCs supplied cDNA or gDNA.

Authors' data handling: Nucleated cell counts were estimated from reference gene primer amplification. Repertoires were generated with immunoSEQ multiplex PCR, while TCRdb's copy carries only in-frame clones and drops some. V, J and clone size derive from that table, while D and trimming were established from the DNA sequence. The top ten hold 12% to 15% of the sample, which has just under 65,000 clones, roughly 78% seen once. Losses at the gene ends were 6 bases for V and 3 bases for J; bases not matched to a gene: 6. Germline-derived CDR1 and CDR2 are MNHEY and SVGAGI. The CDR3 consists of 14 residues. Enrollment of patients from Seattle took place during active infection, with longitudinal follow-up.

V and J are TRBV6-5 and TRBJ2-7; 9 nucleotides agree with TRBD1. The sequence derives from a man between 60 and 70 years old with COVID-19, enrolled during active disease. Specimen: peripheral blood. CDR3 residues: CASRARQGVYEQYF. For the CDR3, the DNA is TGTGCCAGCAGGGCTCGACAGGGGGTCTACGAGCAGTACTTC.